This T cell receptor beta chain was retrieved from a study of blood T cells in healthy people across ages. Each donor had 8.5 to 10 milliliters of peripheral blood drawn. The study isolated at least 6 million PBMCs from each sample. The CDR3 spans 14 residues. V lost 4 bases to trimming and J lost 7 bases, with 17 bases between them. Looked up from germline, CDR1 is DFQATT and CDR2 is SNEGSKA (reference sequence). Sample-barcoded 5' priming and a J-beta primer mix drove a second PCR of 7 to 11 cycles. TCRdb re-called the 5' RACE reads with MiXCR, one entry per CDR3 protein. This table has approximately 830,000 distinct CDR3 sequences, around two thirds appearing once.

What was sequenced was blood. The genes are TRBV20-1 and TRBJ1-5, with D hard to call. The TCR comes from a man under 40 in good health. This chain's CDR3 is CSAKSPTVGQPQHF. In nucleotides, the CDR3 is TGCAGTGCTAAATCCCCCACCGTCGGCCAGCCCCAGCATTTT.